This T cell receptor (beta chain) was retrieved from a study of blood T cell repertoires in COVID-19. About the research overall: The cDNA or gDNA used as material had been derived from T cells, B-cell-depleted T cells, or PBMCs.

The V and J ends lost 5 bases and 7 bases, in that order; junction bases with no gene match: 11. The CDR3 is 16 residues long. Germline V gene sequence: CDR1 KGHSH, CDR2 LQKENI. Assay used: immunoSEQ multiplex PCR; TCRdb lists only in-frame clones, some missing. The sample lists about 100,000 clones, around four fifths seen once, with around 10% in the top ten. This clone was counted only a few times. V is TRBV18 and J is TRBJ2-1, with 10 nucleotides matching TRBD1. Sequenced input: peripheral blood. The clonotype originates from a woman between 70 and 85 years old with acute or convalescent COVID-19. The CDR3 DNA follows: TGTGCCAGCTCAGGCGACAGGGGGCAGATTGTAAATGAGCAGTTCTTC. This gives the protein CASSGDRGQIVNEQFF.